The source of this TCR beta chain is a study of T cell responses to AZD1222 COVID-19 vaccine. Study-wide context: Second-dose schedules of about 4 or about 12 weeks were combined.

A word on this clone: Antigen: not known.

General study results and limits: Donors were mostly white British, more females; clonal diversity possibly underestimated. Repertoires in all cases were sampled only once the peak T cell response had passed.

Produced via immunoSEQ multiplex PCR; TCRdb's table is partial and in-frame only. Of some 150,000 clones listed, about 86% are singletons. V lost 9 bases and J 7 bases, leaving 19 bases between the germline ends. From germline, CDR1 is MDHEN and CDR2 SYDVKM. The CDR3 length is 14 residues. The J gene is TRBJ1-5, the V gene TRBV28, with D possibly TRBD1 on 6 matching bases. The sample here was peripheral blood, taken on day 0 of AZD1222 vaccination. The clonotype originates from an adult in good health. The CDR3 DNA reads TGTGCCAGTTATTCCTCAGGGGAGGGACAGCCCCAGCATTTT. Its protein is CASYSSGEGQPQHF.